One and the same sample provided the 4 T cell receptor beta chains below, sequenced in a study of identical twins. TCRdb processed the 5' RACE reads anew with MiXCR; each CDR3 protein has one entry. The sample lists approximately 1.8 million distinct CDR3 sequences; under 35% were seen once. Material for sequencing was cord blood. The receptors shown here come from a newborn girl in good health.

This clonotype was seen at least ten times. The chain employs TRBV2 and TRBJ2-1; D gene uncertain. Germline lookup yields CDR1 SNHLY and CDR2 FYNNEI. V lost 7 bases, J lost 0 bases, and 7 bases lay in between. This CDR3 spans 13 amino acids. The CDR3 loop is CASTRSSYNEQFF. Here the CDR3 DNA reads TGTGCCAGCACCCGGAGCTCCTACAATGAGCAGTTCTTC. Looking up the rest from reference TRBV2 and TRBJ2-1 gives the full variable domain: EPEVTQTPSHQVTQMGQEVILRCVPISNHLYFYWYRQILGQKVEFLVSFYNNEISEKSEIFDDQFSVERPDGSNFTLKIRSTKLEDSAMYFCASTRSSYNEQFFGPGTRLTVL.

This clonotype was recorded a few times. This chain uses TRBV5-1 with TRBJ2-3, with D possibly being TRBD1 (6 bases). Germline V gives CDR1 SGHRS, CDR2 YFSETQ. This CDR3 has 16 amino acids. V was pared by 4 bases and J by 1 base, with 16 bases between. The CDR3 DNA reads TGCGCCAGCAGCCCCATCACAGGGATCGGCACAGATACGCAGTATTTT. It is translated as CASSPITGIGTDTQYF.

This clonotype was counted many times. This rearrangement joins TRBV2 to TRBJ2-1; 13 bases are a match to TRBD2. Losses at the gene ends were 6 bases for V and 6 bases for J; bases not matched to a gene: 14. This CDR3 comprises 18 residues. Per germline, CDR1 SNHLY and CDR2 FYNNEI. The CDR3 spells CASRRLFRTSGSGNEQFF. CDR3 nucleotides: TGTGCCAGCAGGCGGCTATTTAGGACTAGCGGGAGCGGCAATGAGCAGTTCTTC.

This clonotype was picked up a small number of times. The chain couples TRBV7-2 to TRBJ2-3; 7 bases match TRBD2. Germline lookup yields CDR1 SGHTA and CDR2 FQGNSA. The length of the CDR3 is 15 residues. After removal of 3 bases from V and 2 bases from J, the junction contained 5 bases not matched to a gene. This CDR3 reads CASSFSGSPTDTQYF. CDR3 bases: TGTGCCAGCAGCTTTAGCGGGTCGCCCACAGATACGCAGTATTTT.